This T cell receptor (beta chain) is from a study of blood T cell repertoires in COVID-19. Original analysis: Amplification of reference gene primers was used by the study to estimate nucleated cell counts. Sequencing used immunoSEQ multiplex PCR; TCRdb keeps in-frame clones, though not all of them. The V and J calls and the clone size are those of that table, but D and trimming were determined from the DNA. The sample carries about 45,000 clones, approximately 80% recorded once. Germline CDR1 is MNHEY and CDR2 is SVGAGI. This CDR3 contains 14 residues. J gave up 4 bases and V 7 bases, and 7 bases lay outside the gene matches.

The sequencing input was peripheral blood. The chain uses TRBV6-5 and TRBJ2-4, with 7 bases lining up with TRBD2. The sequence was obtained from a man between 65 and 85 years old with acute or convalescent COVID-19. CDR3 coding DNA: TGTGCCAGCACCCCGCGGGGGAGGAAAAACATTCAGTACTTC. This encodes CASTPRGRKNIQYF.